The present T cell receptor beta chain was sequenced within a study of CD8 T cells in Susac syndrome. With random hexamers, reverse transcription was performed on roughly 0.5 to 1 ug of RNA. With immunoSEQ multiplex PCR, TCR beta CDR3 was amplified across 54 Vbeta and 13 Jbeta. MiXCR was run by TCRdb on the immunoSEQ multiplex PCR reads, yielding one entry per CDR3 protein. The sample yields around 130,000 distinct CDR3 sequences, roughly 96% seen once. A note on this clonotype: Its matching antigen is unknown.

General observations from the study: That the number of individuals in its TCR sequencing and HLA analysis was relatively small was acknowledged by the study.

Germline-derived CDR1 and CDR2 are LGHDT and YNNKEL (reference sequence). CDR3 length: 15 residues. The germline V and J ends were trimmed by 4 bases and 5 bases, with 14 bases remaining between them. Specimen: CD4+ T cells from PBMCs. This sequence originates from a human donor with multiple sclerosis. This chain joins TRBV3-1 and TRBJ1-4; D unclear. The CDR3 DNA follows: TGTGCCAGCAGCCGTCGCGGAGGGTCGAATGAAAAACTGTTTTTT. Translation: CASSRRGGSNEKLFF.